Here is one T cell receptor beta chain with its context. This CDR3 region has 15 residues. V was shortened by 2 bases and J by 1 base, with 9 bases between the two germline ends. Germline assignment: CDR1 KGHSH and CDR2 LQKENI. Cohorts were based on clinical histories the participants reported. Two consecutive negative NP/OP PCR tests, clearance, or resolved symptoms defined Cohort 3 recovery. The data originate from a study of blood T cell repertoires in COVID-19. Data came from immunoSEQ multiplex PCR; TCRdb stores just in-frame clones and leaves some out. This repertoire shows about 370,000 clones, 85% to 90% found once; its top ten account for about 1%.

The chain joins TRBV18 to TRBJ1-3; no clear D gene. Sequenced: PBMCs or T cells enriched from blood (not recorded which). This clonotype originated in a man between 18 and 29 years old who had recovered from COVID-19. CDR3 in amino acids: CASSPRTDSGNTIYF. CDR3 bases: TGTGCCAGCTCACCAAGGACTGATTCTGGAAACACCATATATTTT.